This T cell receptor (beta chain) is from a study of beta chain features in type 1 diabetes. In regard to this clone: What it binds is not known. A far larger clone is one nucleotide away, so this likely arose from a read error.

The CDR3 is made up of 13 amino acids. After removal of 6 bases from V and 1 base from J, the junction contained 2 bases not matched to a gene. Germline V gene data show CDR1 as MGHDK and CDR2 as SYGVNS. Reverse transcribing all isolated RNA meant expressed TCRB transcripts were sequenced. The data were produced by immunoSEQ multiplex PCR, yet TCRdb's version contains in-frame clones alone and is incomplete. The table lists roughly 350,000 clones, over 9% of them singletons. Per donor, one heparinised blood draw averaged approximately 120 mL. Whole-study results and caveats: Small HLA sub-analyses could not settle whether HLA shapes TCRB rearrangement. Type 1 diabetes patients showed a moderate but significant shortening of TCRB CDR3s in all four CD4+ subsets. Although PCR might favor shorter templates, it would do so equally in patients and controls.

The sequence came from a young man with type 1 diabetes. The specimen was central memory CD4+ T cells from blood. V gene TRBV25-1 combines with J gene TRBJ1-1, with TRBD1 matching over 7 bases. CDR3: CASSRQGNTEAFF. CDR3 coding DNA: TGTGCCAGCAGCCGACAGGGGAACACTGAAGCTTTCTTT.